Below, 23 T cell receptor beta chains from the same sample are listed, as sequenced in a study of T cell clusters in autoimmune cytopenias. Multiplex touch-down PCR amplified TRB using TRB-A and TRB-B pools in one tube. Using the multiplex PCR reads, TCRdb records one entry per CDR3 protein without DNA. The table for this sample gives 5,500 to 6,000 distinct CDR3 sequences. TRB amplification used 200 to 250 ng of peripheral blood genomic DNA. The same sample was also studied in work on T cell repertoires in aging, cancer and after chemotherapy.

The sequencing sample was made of peripheral blood. These receptors came from a human donor in good health.

This clonotype is deemed medium-sized by its frequency. The genes are TRBV6-4 and TRBJ1-2; TCRdb's D call of TRBD1 is untestable without DNA. Germline CDR1 and CDR2: MRHNA and SNTAGT. The CDR3 runs 13 residues. CDR3 residues: CASSGTGTYGYTF.

Frequency places this clonotype as medium-sized (0.01 to 0.1%). The rearrangement joins TRBV18 to TRBJ2-3; TCRdb designates TRBD2, a call that cannot be tested without DNA. CDR1 is KGHSH and CDR2 is LQKENI in the germline V gene. CDR3 length equals 22 residues. The CDR3 here is CASSPPYGLAGLSTTSTDTQYF. The full variable domain, its missing parts supplied by reference TRBV18 and TRBJ2-3, is NAGVMQNPRHLVRRRGQEARLRCSPMKGHSHVYWYRQLPEEGLKFMVYLQKENIIDESGMPKERFSAEFPKEGPSILRIQQVVRGDSAAYFCASSPPYGLAGLSTTSTDTQYFGPGTRLTVL.

The V call is TRBV6-2 or TRBV6-3, the J call TRBJ1-1. Germline CDR1 reads MNHEY; CDR2 reads SVGEGT. The CDR3 runs to 13 residues. The CDR3 protein is CASRRQGPAEAFF.

The chain has TRBV6-6 and TRBJ2-4; TCRdb calls TRBD2, which cannot be checked without DNA. The CDR3 covers 17 residues. The V gene's germline CDR1 is MNHNY and CDR2 SVGAGI (reference sequence). The chain's CDR3 is CASSYPGGRVAKNIQYF.

This rearrangement joins TRBV5-4 to TRBJ2-3; without DNA, the TCRdb call of TRBD2 cannot be checked. The CDR3 consists of 17 residues. The germline CDR1 and CDR2 sequences are SGHNT and YYREEE (reference sequence). CDR3 in amino acids: CASSPRLAGGSTDTQYF.

The gene calls are TRBV5-6 and TRBJ1-3; without DNA, the TCRdb call of TRBD1 cannot be checked. The CDR3 is 14 amino acids. CDR1 SGHDT and CDR2 YYEEEE come from the germline V gene. The CDR3 loop reads CASSFGTTGNTIYF. The variable domain in full, with the rest retrieved from reference TRBV5-6 and TRBJ1-3, is DAGVTQSPTHLIKTRGQQVTLRCSPKSGHDTVSWYQQALGQGPQFIFQYYEEEERQRGNFPDRFSGHQFPNYSSELNVNALLLGDSALYLCASSFGTTGNTIYFGEGSWLTVV.

By frequency, this clonotype is medium-sized. This sequence joins TRBV19 and TRBJ2-7; TCRdb names TRBD1, which stays unverified in the absence of DNA. The CDR3 length is 15 residues. In germline, CDR1 is LNHDA, CDR2 SQIVND (reference sequence). The CDR3 region is CASSMGGRGTYEQYF.

The gene calls are TRBV7-9 and TRBJ1-5; the D gene TCRdb calls, TRBD1, cannot be checked with no DNA. The V gene's germline CDR1 is SEHNR and CDR2 FQNEAQ (reference sequence). The CDR3 spans 18 residues. CDR3 protein: CASSLKGDRGRGNQPQHF.

V and J are TRBV27 and TRBJ1-1; TCRdb names TRBD1, which stays unverified in the absence of DNA. The CDR3 totals 15 residues. CDR1 is MNHEY and CDR2 is SMNVEV in the germline V gene (reference sequence). CDR3: CASSPLFRGITEAFF.

This clonotype is deemed medium-sized (0.01 to 0.1%) by its frequency. The chain has TRBV5-5 and TRBJ2-3; with no DNA, the TCRdb D assignment of TRBD1 cannot be verified. CDR3 length: 18 residues. CDR1 SGHKS and CDR2 YYEKEE come from the germline V gene (reference sequence). This chain's CDR3 is CASSPQLRGGNPTDTQYF.

The chain has TRBV15 and TRBJ1-5; TCRdb picks TRBD1, but there is no DNA to check that call. The CDR3 covers 13 residues. The V gene's germline CDR1 is LNHNV and CDR2 YYDKDF (reference sequence). The CDR3 protein is CATSSLRGQPQHF.

The V call is TRBV29-1, the J call TRBJ2-7; the D call from TCRdb, TRBD2, cannot be confirmed without DNA. The CDR3 runs to 12 residues. Germline assignment: CDR1 SQVTM and CDR2 ANQGSEA. The CDR3: CSVGGGSYEQYF.

This clonotype registers medium-sized by frequency. The V gene is TRBV19, the J gene TRBJ2-4; TCRdb selects TRBD2, and the lack of DNA leaves this call unchecked. In germline, CDR1 is LNHDA, CDR2 SQIVND (reference sequence). The CDR3 has 17 residues. The CDR3 is CASSGTQLPIAKNIQYF.

This clonotype is labeled medium-sized based on frequency. The chain carries TRBV5-4 and TRBJ1-2; the D call from TCRdb, TRBD1, cannot be confirmed without DNA. The CDR3 spans 15 residues. Germline V lookup: CDR1 SGHNT, CDR2 YYREEE (reference sequence). The CDR3 protein is CASSLDSGFGNGYTF.

By frequency, this clonotype registers medium-sized. V gene TRBV29-1 combines with J gene TRBJ1-2. Germline CDR1 and CDR2: SQVTM and ANQGSEA. This CDR3 contains 16 residues. The CDR3 region is CSVPSRLAPGYYGYTF.

The chain has TRBV6-1 and TRBJ1-1; TCRdb calls TRBD1, which cannot be checked without DNA. The germline CDR1 and CDR2 sequences are MNHNS and SASEGT. The CDR3 covers 14 residues. The CDR3 loop is CASSDRPGYTEAFF.

This clonotype shows up as medium-sized by frequency. The chain recombines TRBV5-5 with TRBJ2-1; the TCRdb D gene call, TRBD1, has no DNA to confirm it. The CDR3 is 15 amino acids. The germline V gene has CDR1 SGHKS and CDR2 YYEKEE (reference sequence). The CDR3 sequence is CASSRTGGGYNEQFF.

This clonotype counts as medium-sized by frequency. The chain combines TRBV13 with TRBJ2-5; TCRdb selects TRBD2, and the lack of DNA leaves this call unchecked. CDR1 is PRHDT and CDR2 is FYEKMQ in the germline V gene (reference sequence). The CDR3 is 18 residues long. CDR3 sequence reads: CASSPGRSGTRVGETQYF.

Judged by frequency, this clonotype is medium-sized. The chain employs TRBV13 and TRBJ1-2. CDR1 PRHDT and CDR2 FYEKMQ come from the germline V gene (reference sequence). The CDR3 covers 12 residues. Here the CDR3 reads CASSAGGDGYTF.

According to its frequency, this clonotype is medium-sized. The chain employs TRBV27 and TRBJ2-7; as DNA is missing, the TRBD1 call by TCRdb cannot be tested. Per germline, CDR1 MNHEY and CDR2 SMNVEV (reference sequence). The CDR3 is 12 amino acids. The CDR3 loop is CASSPQGVEQYF.

This clonotype counts as medium-sized by frequency. The J gene is TRBJ2-7, the V gene TRBV15; TCRdb reports TRBD1, a call that lacks DNA to check it against. CDR1 LNHNV and CDR2 YYDKDF come from the germline V gene (reference sequence). The CDR3 spans 17 residues. The CDR3 loop reads CATSRGAGQGIGYEQYF. Looking up the rest from reference TRBV15 and TRBJ2-7 gives the full variable domain: DAMVIQNPRYQVTQFGKPVTLSCSQTLNHNVMYWYQQKSSQAPKLLFHYYDKDFNNEADTPDNFQSRRPNTSFCFLDIRSPGLGDTAMYLCATSRGAGQGIGYEQYFGPGTRLTVT.

The rearrangement links TRBV6-1 to TRBJ2-1. The CDR3 spans 13 residues. CDR1 is MNHNS and CDR2 is SASEGT in the germline V gene. The CDR3 loop reads CASSGQVYNEQFF.

The genes are TRBV11-2 and TRBJ1-1. This CDR3 has 14 residues. Per the germline V gene, CDR1 is SGHAT and CDR2 is FQNNGV. CDR3 amino acids: CASSLAPAPTEAFF.